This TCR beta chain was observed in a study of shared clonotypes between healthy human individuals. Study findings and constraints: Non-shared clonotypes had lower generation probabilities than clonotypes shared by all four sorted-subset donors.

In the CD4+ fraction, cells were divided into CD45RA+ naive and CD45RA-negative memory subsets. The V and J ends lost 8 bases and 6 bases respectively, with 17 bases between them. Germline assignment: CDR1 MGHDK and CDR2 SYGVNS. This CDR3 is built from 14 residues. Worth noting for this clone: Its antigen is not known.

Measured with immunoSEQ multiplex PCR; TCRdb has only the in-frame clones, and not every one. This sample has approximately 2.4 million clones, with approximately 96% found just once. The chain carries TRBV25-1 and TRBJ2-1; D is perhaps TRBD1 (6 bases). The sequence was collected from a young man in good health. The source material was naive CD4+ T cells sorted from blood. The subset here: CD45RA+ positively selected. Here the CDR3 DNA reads TGTGCCAGCGGGACCACTACAGGGCCCAATGAGCAGTTCTTC. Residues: CASGTTTGPNEQFF.